This T cell receptor beta chain was documented in a study of cytomegalovirus exposure and HLA in healthy donors (dated by TCRdb to the late 2010s). Looking at the study overall: In an earlier analysis of 550 to 750 of the donors, 276 Gb of sequence data and 90 million to 130 million unique TCR beta sequences from some 170 million T cells were reported. Along with the approximately 700-subject first cohort, a separate validation cohort of over a hundred different subjects was used. Every repertoire in the discovery cohort had been generated on one and the same sequencing platform. Donor age, sex, ethnicity and CMV serostatus were compiled together with the repertoire data. To predict cytomegalovirus infection status, the study combined high-throughput TCR immunosequencing, statistical association of individual TCRs with disease status, and machine learning. The study was designed to test whether signatures of past pathogen exposure could be identified by cataloging public T cell receptors. Because of strong linkage in the cohort, five DR-DQ haplotypes were treated as single units for association and clustering. A later genetic analysis took genome-wide SNP genotypes for about 60% of the roughly 670 donors and used that subset as a discovery cohort. Typing coverage varied by locus: roughly 620-640 donors for A, B, C, DRB1 and DQB1; roughly 560 for DQA1; over 600 for DPA1; around 490 for DPB1. To decide whether each TCR beta V gene segment behaved as functional or pseudogenic, an earlier analysis of 587 of the donors relied on high-throughput TCR beta sequencing. Rather than using new phenotypic data, the later analysis identified candidate immune exposures from TCR beta sequences and from how often those sequences occurred across donors. Roughly 300 gigabases of sequencing data and approximately 91 million unique TCR sequences made up an early release that covered over 550 HLA-typed donors. The T cell repertoires of several hundred subjects were profiled by immunosequencing and related to cytomegalovirus serostatus. Among the roughly 400 genotyped donors, under 90% belonged to the genetic ancestry cluster associated with self-reported Caucasian donors. Among 398 genotyped donors of the cohort, an average of around 240,000 unique TCR beta nucleotide sequences were sequenced per donor, roughly a sixth of them non-productive. A later analysis re-analyzed previously published TCR beta repertoires from hundreds of donors and added high-resolution HLA genotyping to study TCR occurrence patterns. HLA typing covered class I and class II loci at four-digit resolution.

Library creation used the immunoSEQ multiplex PCR assay. The multiplex PCR relied on a mix of 60 forward primers for TCR Vbeta segments and 13 reverse primers for TCR Jbeta segments. The CDR3 region of rearranged TCR beta genes was amplified from genomic DNA with a multiplex PCR assay. On the Illumina HiSeq System, the amplified TCR beta libraries were sequenced as 87-base-pair reads. The source study handled its data this way. A later analysis counted 75 million to 100 million unique TCR beta chains across the 600 to 850 repertoires, and about 10 million of these chains were shared by at least two donors. Raw reads were error-corrected and collapsed into unique sequences by a nearest-neighbor algorithm in which closely related sequences were merged to remove PCR and sequencing errors. Alignment of CDR3 sequences to IMGT reference sequences was used to assign V, D and J gene segments. For a sequence to be retained, at least a six-nucleotide match to both a V gene segment and a J gene segment was required. Rearrangements were called productive when the CDR3 lacked stop codons and stayed in frame with V and J; all others were non-productive. CDR3 was defined according to IMGT convention as the region running from the second conserved V-encoded cysteine to the conserved J-encoded phenylalanine. The earlier analysis of about 620 of the donors excluded sequences that lacked an unambiguous match to a single V gene segment. In an earlier analysis of 587 of the donors, a V segment was called functional when productive rearrangements were above 56.7%, and segregating when the standard deviation between donors exceeded 5%. A statistical classification framework was built for diagnosing cytomegalovirus status from the catalog of TCR beta chain sequences. In a later analysis, TCR nucleotide sequences were compared against IMGT/GENE-DB human TR gene sequences so that V and J genes could be assigned. Using the TCRdist pipeline, a later analysis assigned CDR3 sequences along with most-parsimonious VDJ recombination scenarios. In a later analysis, each TCR beta chain was defined by its CDR3 amino acid sequence together with its V-gene family, and reads lacking a unique V-gene family were excluded. In a later analysis, approximately 640 highly shared, low-generation-probability nucleotide sequences were removed to address suspected cross-contamination and a sequencing artifact. In a later analysis, a clonal expansion index for each public chain was calculated from normalized within-repertoire ranks of inferred template counts. In a later analysis, generation probabilities were computed with a VDJ recombination model fitted to out-of-frame rearrangements, and the resulting probabilities were checked against IGoR. A later analysis scored TCR-TCR, TCR-HLA and TCR-CMV co-occurrence with hypergeometric tests, applying a repertoire-size bias correction to TCR pairs. In a later analysis, false discovery rates were estimated by permuting HLA or CMV assignments 20 times. In a later analysis, co-occurring TCRs were grouped with DBSCAN, and TCRdist sequence similarity was added when clustering was performed within HLA-allele-positive subsets. Co-occurrence clustering excluded repertoires with fewer than 30,000 or more than 120,000 public chains, plus five with anomalous nucleotide sharing. The clones in this table, taken by TCRdb from immuneACCESS, are in-frame only. Not every clone is retained; where verified, under half of the shortfall comes from an unresolved V gene, and the cause of the rest is unknown. The V and J calls and clone size are taken from that table; D and trimming were inferred from the DNA. The sample table holds some 190,000 clones, of which about 82% were seen once. The ten largest clonotypes hold around 1.5% of the sample.

The cohort comprised hundreds of healthy bone marrow donors. All cohort members were sampled while nominally healthy, although unrecorded immune exposures were likely present. The donor was CMV seronegative and belonged to the group of more than 300 seronegative cohort members. A peripheral blood sample was collected from each donor, and TCR beta sequencing was performed on peripheral blood mononuclear cells. Genomic DNA extraction from the blood cell samples was performed with the Qiagen DNeasy Blood Extraction Kit. The full study reports these points: Compared with equally common non-associated chains, HLA-associated TCR beta chains in a later analysis were more clonally expanded and had lower generation probabilities. According to a later analysis, most CMV-associated TCR beta chains appeared to be HLA-restricted, and the HLA associations seemed to be driven largely by CMV exposure. A later genetic analysis reported fewer N-insertions in productive TCRs among donors in an Asian-associated ancestry cluster than the roughly 700-donor mean. While some public TCRs were present in many individuals, most TCR sequences turned up only very rarely across donors. A later analysis associated 16,951 TCR beta sequences with specific HLA alleles at a false discovery rate of 0.05. The sequencing pipeline was judged likely to have produced a cluster of highly shared sequence variants as a technical artifact. In both the original and validation cohorts, the classifier was reported to diagnose cytomegalovirus status with high specificity and sensitivity. In a later genetic analysis, a missense DCLRE1C variant was associated with V-gene and J-gene trimming of TCR beta chains, and the association was replicated in an independent cohort. Seventeen rarely observed V segments, including chromosome 9 orphons, were excluded from the earlier analysis of approximately 500 of the donors because counts were too low. This cohort had only TCR beta chains sequenced, and the lack of alpha or paired-chain data limited which features could be detected. In vitro tests confirmed that a few of the cytomegalovirus-associated TCR beta chains recognize cytomegalovirus antigens. Several of the top co-occurrence clusters appeared to be linked to parvovirus B19, influenza, CMV and Epstein-Barr virus, according to a later analysis. Immune exposure information for the cohort was limited to CMV serostatus. An earlier analysis of some 590 of the donors showed that most TCR beta V segments appeared in productive rearrangements either about 87% or about 30% of the time, which broadly matched IMGT annotations. The authors suggested that the approach could potentially be generalized to other disease states and immunological phenotypes. The study listed over 150 TCR beta chains as associated with cytomegalovirus. Because some donors lacked HLA typing at each locus, the association tests relied only on the typed subset. Some IMGT-functional V segments, including TRBV6-2 and TRBV6-3, could not be distinguished by the 87-base-pair reads and were therefore excluded. Sequencing depth was assumed to be roughly uniform across donors in the presence/absence analyses, though that assumption may not hold. Strong co-occurrence of HLA alleles, especially DR and DQ, made assigning TCR associations to individual alleles difficult. Linkage disequilibrium might explain the correlated functional status among segregating V segments, but an unknown experimental factor could not be excluded. A further reported finding was that TCR beta sequences accurately predicted the HLA-A and HLA-B alleles for most subjects in the first cohort. According to a later analysis, TCR association rates differed among HLA loci, with DRB1 alleles showing the most associated TCRs and HLA-C alleles showing the fewest.

V is pared back by 4 bases and J by 2 bases, with 15 bases lying between the germline termini. The CDR1 and CDR2 encoded by the germline V gene are MNHEY and SVGAGI. From its cysteine to its phenylalanine, the CDR3 spans 16 amino acids. Only CDR3 DNA remains: 48 bases, in frame from the first base. This clone was observed once. Its cognate antigen has yet to be identified. Qualities for individual bases were not recorded, and no much larger clone is one base off. Sequencing was done on a sample of PBMCs. This TCR came from a man aged 18 to 30 in good health and CMV-seronegative. The chain is assembled from TRBV6-5 and TRBJ2-1, with a tentative D gene TRBD1 over 8 matching bases. The CDR3 reads as follows: CASSSGQGGPYNEQFF. The nucleotide sequence is TGTGCCAGCAGTTCCGGACAGGGAGGGCCCTACAATGAGCAGTTCTTC.